The sequence of this TCR beta chain was determined in a study of CD8 T cells in Susac syndrome. Matching for age and sex applied to the controls, who were healthy donors. Trimming removed 4 bases from V and 4 bases from J, with 10 bases in between. Per the germline V gene, CDR1 is SEHNR and CDR2 is FQNEAQ (reference sequence). This CDR3 spans 13 amino acids. Reverse transcription used 0.5 to 1 ug RNA and random hexamers. Amplification of TCR beta CDR3 was carried out by immunoSEQ multiplex PCR, which covered 54 Vbeta and 13 Jbeta segments. In TCRdb, the immunoSEQ multiplex PCR reads were re-called with MiXCR into one record per CDR3 protein. The sample carries 120,000 to 150,000 distinct CDR3 sequences, approximately 93% recorded once. Notes on this clonotype: The antigen is not known.

Study observations and caveats: In its TCR sequencing and HLA analysis, the study acknowledged that the number of individuals was relatively small.

The rearrangement joins TRBV7-9 to TRBJ2-5, with D tentatively TRBD2 (5 bases). The TCR was taken from a human donor in good health. The sequencing input was CD4+ T cells from PBMCs. The CDR3 bases are TGTGCCAGCAGCTCCCGACGGGGAGAGACCCAGTACTTC. Protein product: CASSSRRGETQYF.